The source of this T cell receptor (beta chain) is a study of blood T cell repertoires in COVID-19. Assay: immunoSEQ multiplex PCR; the TCRdb copy retains only in-frame clones and omits some. The sample contains just over 300,000 clones, nearly 90% of which appear only once. From germline, CDR1 is LNHDA and CDR2 SQIVND (reference sequence). This CDR3 contains 11 residues. The V end was cut by 7 bases, the J end by 4 bases, with 7 bases between. This clone was seen a few times. Sequencing was carried out using PBMCs or T cells enriched from blood (not recorded which). The chain carries TRBV19 and TRBJ1-1; D gene unclear. This TCR came from a woman aged 18 to 35 with acute COVID-19. The CDR3 coding sequence is TGTGCCAGTAAGGAGGGCACTGAAGCTTTCTTT. Its protein is CASKEGTEAFF.